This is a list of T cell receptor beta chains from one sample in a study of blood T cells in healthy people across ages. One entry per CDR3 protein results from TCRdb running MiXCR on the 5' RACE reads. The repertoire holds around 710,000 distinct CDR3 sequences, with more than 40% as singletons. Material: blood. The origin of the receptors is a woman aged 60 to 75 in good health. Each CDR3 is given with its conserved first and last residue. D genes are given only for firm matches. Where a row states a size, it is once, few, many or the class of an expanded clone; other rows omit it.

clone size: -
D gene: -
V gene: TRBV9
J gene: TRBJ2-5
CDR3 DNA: TGTGCCAGCAGCGTGGCCGTAGCCCCGGTGGAGACCCAGTACTTC
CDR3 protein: CASSVAVAPVETQYF

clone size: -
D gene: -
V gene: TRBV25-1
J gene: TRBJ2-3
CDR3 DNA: TGTGCCAGCAGTCGCCTAGGAGATAGAGCAGATACGCAGTATTTT
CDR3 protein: CASSRLGDRADTQYF

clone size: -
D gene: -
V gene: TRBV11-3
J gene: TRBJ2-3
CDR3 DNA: TGTGCCAGCAGCTTTGGTAGCGGAGAGACAGATACGCAGTATTTT
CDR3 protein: CASSFGSGETDTQYF

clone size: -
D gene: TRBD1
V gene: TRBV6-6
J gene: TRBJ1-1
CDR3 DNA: TGTGTGGCAAACAGGGGAGGGGGCACTGAAGCTTTCTTT
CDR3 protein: CVANRGGGTEAFF

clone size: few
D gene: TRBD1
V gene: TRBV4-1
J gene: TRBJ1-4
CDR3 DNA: TGCGCCAGCAGCCAGGACACCGGGACAGGGGGCGAAAAACTGTTTTTT
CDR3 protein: CASSQDTGTGGEKLFF

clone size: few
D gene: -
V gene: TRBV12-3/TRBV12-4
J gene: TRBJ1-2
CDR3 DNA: TGTGCCAGCAGTTTAGTGGGTGGGAGAACTGGCTACACCTTC
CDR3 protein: CASSLVGGRTGYTF

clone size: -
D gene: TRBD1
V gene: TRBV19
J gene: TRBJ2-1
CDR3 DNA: TGTGCCAGTAGTGGAGACAGGGGTGAGCAGTTCTTC
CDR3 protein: CASSGDRGEQFF

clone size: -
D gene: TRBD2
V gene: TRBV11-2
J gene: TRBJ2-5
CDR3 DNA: TGTGCCAGCAGCTTAGATTCTAGCGGGGGACAAGAGACCCAGTACTTC
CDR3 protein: CASSLDSSGGQETQYF

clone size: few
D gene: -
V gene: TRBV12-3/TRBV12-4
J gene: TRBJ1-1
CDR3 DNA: TGTGCCAGCAAAGCTTTTATGAACACTGAAGCTTTCTTT
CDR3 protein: CASKAFMNTEAFF

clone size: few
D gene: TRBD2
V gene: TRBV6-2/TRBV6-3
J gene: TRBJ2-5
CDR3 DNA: TGTGCCAGCAGGACTAGCGGGGGATCGGGAGAGACCCAGTACTTC
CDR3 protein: CASRTSGGSGETQYF

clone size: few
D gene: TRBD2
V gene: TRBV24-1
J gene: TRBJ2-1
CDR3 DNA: TGTGCCACCAGCTCCGGACTAGCGGGTACCACCTCCTACAATGAGCAGTTCTTC
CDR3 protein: CATSSGLAGTTSYNEQFF

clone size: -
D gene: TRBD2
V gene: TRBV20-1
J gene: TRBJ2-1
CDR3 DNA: TGCAGTGGGACTAGCGGCGGCGAGCAGTTCTTC
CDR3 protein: CSGTSGGEQFF

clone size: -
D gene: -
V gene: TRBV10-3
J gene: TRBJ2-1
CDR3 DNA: TGTGCCATCAGTGGTCGGGGGAGCTCCTACAATGAGCGGTTCTTC
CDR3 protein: CAISGRGSSYNERFF

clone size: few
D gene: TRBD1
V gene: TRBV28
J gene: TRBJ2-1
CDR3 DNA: TGTGCCAGCAGTTACCGGACAGGGGTCAATGAGCAGTTCTTC
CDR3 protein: CASSYRTGVNEQFF

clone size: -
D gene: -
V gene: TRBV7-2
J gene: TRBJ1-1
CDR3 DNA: TGTGCCAGCAGCTTAGGGCGGGGACAAATGAACACTGAAGCTTTCTTT
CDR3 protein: CASSLGRGQMNTEAFF

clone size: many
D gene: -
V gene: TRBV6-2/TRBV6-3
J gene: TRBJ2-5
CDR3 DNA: TGTGCCAGCGCACAGAGGGGGAGCCAGGAGACCCAGTACTTC
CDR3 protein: CASAQRGSQETQYF

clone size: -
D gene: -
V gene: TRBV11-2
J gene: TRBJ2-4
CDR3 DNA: TGTGCCAGCAGCTTAGATCTCATCCTAGCCAAAAACATTCAGTACTTC
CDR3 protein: CASSLDLILAKNIQYF

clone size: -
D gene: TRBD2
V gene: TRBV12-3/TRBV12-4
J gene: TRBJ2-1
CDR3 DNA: TGTGCCAGCAGGCCAAGACTAGCGGGGGAGCATAATGAGCAGTTCTTT
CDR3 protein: CASRPRLAGEHNEQFF

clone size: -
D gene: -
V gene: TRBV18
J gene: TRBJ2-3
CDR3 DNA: TGTGCCAGCTCACCAGGGGAAGTGGCCACAGATACGCAGTATTTT
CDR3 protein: CASSPGEVATDTQYF

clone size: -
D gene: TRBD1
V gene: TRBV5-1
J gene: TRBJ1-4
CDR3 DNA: TGCGCCAGCAGCTTGGGGACAGGACAGAAAAATGAAAAACTGTTTTTT
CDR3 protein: CASSLGTGQKNEKLFF

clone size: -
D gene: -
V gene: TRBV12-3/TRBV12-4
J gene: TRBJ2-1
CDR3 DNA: TGTGCCAGCAGTAAAGGGAACAGGCTGGGCTCCTACAATGAGCAGTTCTTC
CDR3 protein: CASSKGNRLGSYNEQFF

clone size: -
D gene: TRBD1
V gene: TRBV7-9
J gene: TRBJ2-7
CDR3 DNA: TGTGCCAGCAGCTCATATTCCCAGACAGGGTCCTACGAGCAGTACTTC
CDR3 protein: CASSSYSQTGSYEQYF

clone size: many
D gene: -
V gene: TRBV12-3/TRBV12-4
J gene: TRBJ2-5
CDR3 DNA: TGTGCCAGCACTACGGGATTACAAGAGACCCAGTACTTC
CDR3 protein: CASTTGLQETQYF

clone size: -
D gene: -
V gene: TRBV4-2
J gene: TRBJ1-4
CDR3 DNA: TGTGCCAGCAGCTACGTTGCAACTAATGAAAAACTGTTTTTT
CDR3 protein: CASSYVATNEKLFF

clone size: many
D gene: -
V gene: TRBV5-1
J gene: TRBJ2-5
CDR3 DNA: TGCGCCAGCAGAGAGGGACAAGAGACCCAGTACTTC
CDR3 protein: CASREGQETQYF

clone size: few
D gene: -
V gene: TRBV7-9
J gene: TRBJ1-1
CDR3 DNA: TGTGCCAGCAGCCCCCCGGTACATAGGGTCCCTGAAGCTTTCTTT
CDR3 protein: CASSPPVHRVPEAFF

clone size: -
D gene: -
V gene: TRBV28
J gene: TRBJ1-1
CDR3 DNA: TGTGCCAGCAGTTCTACAGGGTTTGAAGGGTCTGAAGCTTTCTTT
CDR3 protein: CASSSTGFEGSEAFF

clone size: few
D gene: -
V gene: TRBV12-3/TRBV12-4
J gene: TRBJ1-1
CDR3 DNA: TGTGCCAGCGGTGGTGGGACTGAAGCTTTCTTT
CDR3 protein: CASGGGTEAFF

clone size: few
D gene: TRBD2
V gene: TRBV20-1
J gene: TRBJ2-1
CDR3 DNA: TGCAGTGCTCCCCTAGCGGGAGAATACAATGAGCAGTTCTTC
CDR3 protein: CSAPLAGEYNEQFF

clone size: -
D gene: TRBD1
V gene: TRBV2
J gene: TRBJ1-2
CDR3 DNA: TGTGCCAGCGTCTGGACAGGCTGGGAGGGCTACACCTTC
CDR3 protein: CASVWTGWEGYTF

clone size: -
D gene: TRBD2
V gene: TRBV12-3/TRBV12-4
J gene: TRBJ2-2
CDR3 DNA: TGTGCCAGCAGCCCTGGGGGGGGGTTCGGGGAGCTGTTTTTT
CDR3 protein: CASSPGGGFGELFF

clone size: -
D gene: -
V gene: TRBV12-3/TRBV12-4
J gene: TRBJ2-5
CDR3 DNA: TGTGCCAGCAGTTTAGAGGGGGGGATCCAAGAGACCCAGTACTTC
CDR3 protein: CASSLEGGIQETQYF

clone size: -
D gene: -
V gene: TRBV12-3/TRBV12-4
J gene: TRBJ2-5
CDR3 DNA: TGTGCCAGCAGCCGCTGGGCCATCCAAGAGACCCAGTACTTC
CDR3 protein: CASSRWAIQETQYF

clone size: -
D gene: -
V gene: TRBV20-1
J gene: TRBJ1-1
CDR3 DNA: TGCAGTGCTAGGCCGGGGCTTGAAGCTTTCTTT
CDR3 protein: CSARPGLEAFF

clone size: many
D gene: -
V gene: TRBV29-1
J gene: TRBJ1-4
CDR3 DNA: TGCAGCGTTACAGATAATGAAAAACTGTTTTTT
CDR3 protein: CSVTDNEKLFF

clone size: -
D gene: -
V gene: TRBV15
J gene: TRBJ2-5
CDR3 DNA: TGTGCCACCAGCGGGGAAGAGACCCAGTACTTC
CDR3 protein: CATSGEETQYF

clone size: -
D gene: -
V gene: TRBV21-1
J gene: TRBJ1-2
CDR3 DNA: TGTGCCAGCAGCAAAGTACCAGGCCGGACTGGCTCGTTACGGTATGGCTACACCTTC
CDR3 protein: CASSKVPGRTGSLRYGYTF

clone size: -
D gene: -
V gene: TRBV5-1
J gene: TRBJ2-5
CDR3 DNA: TGCGCCAGCAGCGCCCAGGGCCGGACACATGAGACCCAGTACTTC
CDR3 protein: CASSAQGRTHETQYF

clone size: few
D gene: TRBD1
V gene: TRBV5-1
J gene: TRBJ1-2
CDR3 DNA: TGCGCCAGCAGCACCGGACAGGGGGCTCTCTTTGACTACACCTTC
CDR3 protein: CASSTGQGALFDYTF

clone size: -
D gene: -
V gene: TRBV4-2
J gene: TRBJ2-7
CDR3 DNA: TGTGCCAGCAGCCCCGGGGAAGCCTCCATCTACGAGCAGTACTTC
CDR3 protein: CASSPGEASIYEQYF

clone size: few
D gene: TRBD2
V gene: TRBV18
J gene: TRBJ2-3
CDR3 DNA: TGTGCCAGCTCAGCAGCTAGCGGGAGTCGAGATACGCAGTATTTT
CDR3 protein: CASSAASGSRDTQYF

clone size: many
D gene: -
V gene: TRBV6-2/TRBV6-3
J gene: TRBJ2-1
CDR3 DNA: TGTGCCAGCAGTTACTCTCCGGACAGTGTAGCTTCCTACAATGAGCAGTTCTTC
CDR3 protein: CASSYSPDSVASYNEQFF

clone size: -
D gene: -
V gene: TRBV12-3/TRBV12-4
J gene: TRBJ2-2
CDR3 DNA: TGTGCCAGCAGTTTAGTTATGGGGTTTTGGGCCGGGGAGCTGTTTTTT
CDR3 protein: CASSLVMGFWAGELFF

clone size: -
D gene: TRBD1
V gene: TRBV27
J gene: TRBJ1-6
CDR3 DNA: TGTGCCAGCAGAGGAGGGGGCAGAGTTAATTCACCCCTCCACTTT
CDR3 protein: CASRGGGRVNSPLHF

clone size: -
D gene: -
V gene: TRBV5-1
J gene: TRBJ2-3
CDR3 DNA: TGCGCCAGCAGCTTGGGGGGGATCGGCGGCACAGATACGCAGTATTTT
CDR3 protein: CASSLGGIGGTDTQYF

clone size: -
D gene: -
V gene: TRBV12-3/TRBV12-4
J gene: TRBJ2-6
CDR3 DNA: TGTGCCAGCAGTTTAGCTGGTACTGGGGCCAACATCCTGACTTTC
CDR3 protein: CASSLAGTGANILTF

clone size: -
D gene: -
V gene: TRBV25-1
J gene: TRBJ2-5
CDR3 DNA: TGTGCCAGCAGTGAAGAAGGGTCAAAGCCCCAGTACTTC
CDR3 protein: CASSEEGSKPQYF

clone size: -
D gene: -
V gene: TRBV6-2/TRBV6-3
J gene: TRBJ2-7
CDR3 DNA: TGTGCCAGCAGTTCCGTCCGGTACGAGCAGTACTTC
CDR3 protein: CASSSVRYEQYF

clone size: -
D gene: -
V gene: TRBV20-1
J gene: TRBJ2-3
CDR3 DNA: TGCAGTGCTAGGTTAAGGCGGTCAAGGAGCACAGATACGCAGTATTTT
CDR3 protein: CSARLRRSRSTDTQYF

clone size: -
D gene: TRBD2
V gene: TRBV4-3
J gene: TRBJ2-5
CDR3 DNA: TGCGCCAGCAGCCAAGGGACTAGCATGCAGTACTTC
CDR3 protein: CASSQGTSMQYF

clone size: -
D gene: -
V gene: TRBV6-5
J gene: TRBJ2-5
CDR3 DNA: TGTGCCAGCAGTCACCGGGACTCACTATTAACCCAGTACTTC
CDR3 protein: CASSHRDSLLTQYF

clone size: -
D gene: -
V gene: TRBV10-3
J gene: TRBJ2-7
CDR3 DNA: TGTGCCATCAGTGAGCAAGTGACAGCGACCTACGAGCAGTACTTC
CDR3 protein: CAISEQVTATYEQYF

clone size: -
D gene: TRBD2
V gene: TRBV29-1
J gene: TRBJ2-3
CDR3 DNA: TGCAGCGTTGAAGTCGGGGCTAGCGGGGGGTCTACGCAGTATTTT
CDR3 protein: CSVEVGASGGSTQYF

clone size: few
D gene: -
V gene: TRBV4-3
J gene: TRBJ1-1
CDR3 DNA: TGCGCCAGCAGCCAAGATTGGGGTGCAGGGGCGAACACTGAAGCTTTCTTT
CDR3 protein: CASSQDWGAGANTEAFF

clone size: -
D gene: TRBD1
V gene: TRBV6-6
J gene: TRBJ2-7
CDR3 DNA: TGTGCCAGCAGTTACCCTACCGGGACAGGGGGCTACGAGCAGTACTTC
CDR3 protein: CASSYPTGTGGYEQYF

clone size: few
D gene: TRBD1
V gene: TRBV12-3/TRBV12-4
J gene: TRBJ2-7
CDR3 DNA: TGTGCCAGCAGTTTATTGACAGGGGTTTACGAGCAGTACTTC
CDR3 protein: CASSLLTGVYEQYF

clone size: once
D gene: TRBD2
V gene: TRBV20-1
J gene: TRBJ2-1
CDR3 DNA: TGCAGTGCTAGAGATAGGCAAGCGGGGGGTCTCCCGGCCAGACAGTTCTTC
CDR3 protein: CSARDRQAGGLPARQFF

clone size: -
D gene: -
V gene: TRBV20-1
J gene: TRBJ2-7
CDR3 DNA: TGCAGTGCTAGGCAGCCGGGCCACAGCTACGAGCAGTACTTC
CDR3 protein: CSARQPGHSYEQYF

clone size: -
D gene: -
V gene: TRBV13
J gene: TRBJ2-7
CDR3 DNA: TGTGCCAGCAGCTTAGGGAAGGCTCCCCAGTACTTC
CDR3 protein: CASSLGKAPQYF